Below, 27 T cell receptor beta chains from the same sample are listed, as sequenced in a study of T cells in Graves' hyperthyroidism and ophthalmopathy. RNA transcripts gave rise to amplified TCR beta CDR3 regions. HTBI primers drove first-round RT-PCR of the TCR CDR3. TCRdb reprocessed the multiplex PCR reads via MiXCR and lists one record per CDR3 protein. The table lists approximately 700,000 distinct CDR3 sequences, 16% of them singletons. Sequenced material: blood. Receptors originate from a man younger than 35 with Graves' hyperthyroidism.

This clonotype was counted many times. The rearrangement links TRBV12-3 or TRBV12-4 to TRBJ2-4; D unclear. The CDR3 length is 14 residues. Trimming removed 2 bases from V and 4 bases from J, with 9 bases in between. The CDR3 reads CASSLWAKKNIQYF. The CDR3 nucleotides are TGTGCCAGCAGTTTATGGGCTAAGAAAAACATTCAGTACTTC.

This clonotype has a count of ten or more. The chain couples TRBV20-1 to TRBJ2-7, with a tentative D call TRBD1 (6 bases). Germline lookup yields CDR1 DFQATT and CDR2 SNEGSKA (reference sequence). The CDR3 loop spans 13 amino acids. The V gene lost 3 bases and the J gene lost 3 bases, with 12 bases spanning the gap. CDR3 nucleotide sequence: TGCAGTGCTAGGAGGGGGTCTATCTACGAGCAGTACTTC. This gives the protein CSARRGSIYEQYF.

The chain has TRBV10-1 and TRBJ2-1, with D possibly matching TRBD1 (6 bases). The CDR3 covers 15 residues. Trimming pared 0 bases from V and 0 bases from J, leaving 6 bases between. Germline V lookup: CDR1 WNHNN, CDR2 SYGVQD (reference sequence). In nucleotides, the CDR3 is TGCGCCAGCAGTGAGTCAGGGGGCTCCTACAATGAGCAGTTCTTC. This sequence encodes CASSESGGSYNEQFF.

This rearrangement joins TRBV6-1 to TRBJ2-2; D may correspond to TRBD1 or TRBD2 (6 bases each). This CDR3 is built from 16 residues. In germline, CDR1 is MNHNS, CDR2 SASEGT. The V gene lost 5 bases and the J gene lost 2 bases, with 15 bases spanning the gap. DNA of the CDR3: TGTGCCAGCAGTATAAATGGCGGGACAAACACCGGGGAGCTGTTTTTT. It codes for CASSINGGTNTGELFF.

At least ten counts were recorded for this clonotype. The chain employs TRBV3-1 and TRBJ2-5; TRBD1 matches at 11 bases. The CDR3 spans 15 residues. The germline CDR1 and CDR2 sequences are LGHDT and YNNKEL (reference sequence). Trimming at V came to 1 base and at J to 4 bases, leaving 2 bases not matched to a gene. CDR3 residues: CASSQGGTGGETQYF. DNA of the CDR3: TGTGCCAGCAGCCAAGGTGGGACAGGGGGAGAGACCCAGTACTTC.

This clonotype has a handful of counts. This chain uses TRBV6-2 or TRBV6-3 with TRBJ2-4, with D possibly being TRBD2 (5 bases). Germline V CDR1 and CDR2: MNHEY, SVGEGT. CDR3 length: 14 residues. Trimming cost V 7 bases and J 0 bases, with 10 bases left between them. For the CDR3, the DNA is TGTGCCAGCACTGACTACCTAGCCAAAAACATTCAGTACTTC. Translating it yields CASTDYLAKNIQYF.

The J gene is TRBJ2-7, the V gene TRBV27; D is perhaps TRBD2 (5 bases). V was pared by 9 bases and J by 4 bases, with 22 bases between. The germline gives CDR1 MNHEY, CDR2 SMNVEV (reference sequence). This CDR3 is 15 amino acids long. In DNA form, the CDR3 reads TGTGCCAGAGGGCTCCGGGGAATAAGTTTGTACGAGCAGTACTTC. Its translation is CARGLRGISLYEQYF.

A remark on this clonotype: With a much larger clone just one base away, this may be a read error. The chain has TRBV2 and TRBJ2-2; 7 bases align to TRBD1. V dropped 8 bases and J dropped 8; count of bases not matched to a gene: 8. The germline V gene has CDR1 SNHLY and CDR2 FYNNEI. This CDR3 has 13 residues. CDR3 protein: CASGNRGAGELFF. The DNA for the CDR3 is TGTGCCAGCGGAAACAGGGGCGCGGGGGAGCTGTTTTTT.

This clonotype was counted a few times. The gene calls are TRBV29-1 and TRBJ1-5, with D possibly TRBD1 on 5 matching bases. Trimming stripped 4 bases from V and 2 bases from J, with 9 bases between. Per the germline V gene, CDR1 is SQVTM and CDR2 is ANQGSEA. The CDR3 sequence is 13 residues long. CDR3 amino acids: CSVGQGRNQPQHF. The CDR3 nucleotides read TGCAGCGTTGGGCAGGGCCGCAATCAGCCCCAGCATTTT.

In its sample, this clonotype was seen many times. V gene TRBV20-1 combines with J gene TRBJ2-7; tentatively, D is TRBD1 (6 bases). Germline V gene lookup returns CDR1 DFQATT and CDR2 SNEGSKA (reference sequence). V was shortened by 7 bases and J by 8 bases, with 27 bases between the two germline ends. This CDR3 is 15 amino acids long. The DNA of the CDR3 is TGCAGTGTTTCGGAAAGGGGAGCTACGAGGGACAAGCAGTACTTC. Translated: CSVSERGATRDKQYF.

This clonotype was detected only a few times. The chain uses TRBV15 and TRBJ1-5, with 7 bases identical to TRBD1. Trimming took 5 bases from V and 3 from J; bases not matched to a gene: 10. The CDR3 runs 16 residues. CDR1 and CDR2 (germline): LNHNV, YYDKDF (reference sequence). The CDR3: CATSRYLDRDNQPQHF. Written as DNA, the CDR3 is TGTGCCACCAGCCGATATCTTGACAGGGACAATCAGCCCCAGCATTTT. Using reference TRBV15 and TRBJ1-5 for the parts outside the CDR3, the full variable domain is DAMVIQNPRYQVTQFGKPVTLSCSQTLNHNVMYWYQQKSSQAPKLLFHYYDKDFNNEADTPDNFQSRRPNTSFCFLDIRSPGLGDTAMYLCATSRYLDRDNQPQHFGDGTRLSIL.

V and J are TRBV27 and TRBJ1-5; D may be TRBD1 (6 bases). This CDR3 is built from 13 residues. V was shortened by 3 bases and J by 5 bases, with 8 bases between the two germline ends. The V gene's germline CDR1 is MNHEY and CDR2 SMNVEV (reference sequence). Written as DNA, the CDR3 is TGTGCCAGCAGTTTGAGGGGGTATCAGCCCCAGCATTTT. It codes for CASSLRGYQPQHF.

This clonotype has ten or more counts. J is TRBJ1-1 and V is TRBV27, with D uncertain. This CDR3 contains 15 residues. Per the germline V gene, CDR1 is MNHEY and CDR2 is SMNVEV (reference sequence). With 0 bases removed from V and 1 base from J, the gap between germline ends came to 9 bases. The CDR3 DNA reads as TGTGCCAGCAGTTTATCGGCGGGGTGGAACACTGAAGCTTTCTTT. The encoded protein is CASSLSAGWNTEAFF.

This clonotype was seen repeatedly, ten times or more. This sequence joins TRBV27 and TRBJ2-7, with D perhaps assigned TRBD1 or TRBD2 (6 bases each). V gave up 5 bases and J gave up 7 bases, with 24 bases separating them. The germline CDR1 and CDR2 sequences are MNHEY and SMNVEV (reference sequence). This CDR3 spans 16 amino acids. This CDR3 reads CASSARQVSGAGEQYF. In DNA, the CDR3 is TGTGCCAGCAGTGCCCGACAGGTCTCCGGTGCGGGAGAGCAGTACTTC.

At least ten counts were recorded for this clonotype. The chain employs TRBV30 and TRBJ2-7; D gene uncertain. Germline CDR1 and CDR2: GTSNPN and SVGIG (reference sequence). The CDR3 has 13 residues. The V and J ends lost 2 bases and 4 bases respectively, with 12 bases between them. In DNA form, the CDR3 reads TGTGCCTGGAGTTTGCTAGAGCCTTACGAGCAGTACTTC. Encoded protein: CAWSLLEPYEQYF.

This chain uses TRBV6-9 with TRBJ1-4; D gene unclear. CDR1 is MNHGY and CDR2 is SVAAGI in the germline V gene. V lost 4 bases and J 10 bases, leaving 10 bases between the germline ends. The CDR3 sequence is 12 residues long. CDR3 coding DNA: TGTGCCAGCAGTTCCCTACGGGGAAAACTGTTTTTT. Encoded protein: CASSSLRGKLFF.

CDR3 nucleotide sequence: TGTGCCAGCAGTTGGGGGCAGGCCTACGAGCAGTACTTC. It yields the protein CASSWGQAYEQYF. The gene calls are TRBV6-2 or TRBV6-3 and TRBJ2-7; the D gene is possibly TRBD1 (6 bases). Germline CDR1 reads MNHEY; CDR2 reads SVGEGT. V shed 4 bases and J shed 2 bases, with 9 bases lying between them. This CDR3 comprises 13 residues.

This clonotype appeared a few times. The chain employs TRBV15 and TRBJ2-1; TRBD2 matches at 10 bases. Germline CDR1 is LNHNV and CDR2 is YYDKDF (reference sequence). This CDR3 comprises 21 residues. J gave up 7 bases and V 2 bases, and 23 bases lay outside the gene matches. This CDR3 reads CATSRPYTPPIGLAGENEQFF. DNA of the CDR3: TGTGCCACCAGCAGACCTTATACCCCACCGATCGGGCTAGCGGGAGAGAATGAGCAGTTCTTC.

This clonotype was observed at least ten times. The genes are TRBV28 and TRBJ1-2; maybe TRBD1 (5 bases). Looked up from germline, CDR1 is MDHEN and CDR2 is SYDVKM. This CDR3 contains 14 residues. Trimming took 6 bases from V and 3 from J, leaving 14 bases between them. CDR3 region: CASRVGGDYYGYTF. In DNA, the CDR3 is TGTGCCAGCAGGGTGGGAGGGGATTACTATGGCTACACCTTC.

The sample holds a few counts of this clonotype. The gene calls are TRBV6-6 and TRBJ2-1; 10 bases are a match to TRBD1. There are 18 residues in the CDR3. Germline V gene lookup returns CDR1 MNHNY and CDR2 SVGAGI (reference sequence). J gave up 2 bases and V 1 base, and 8 bases lay outside the gene matches. The CDR3 here is CASSYFHGQGVAYNEQFF. The CDR3 DNA is TGTGCCAGCAGTTACTTCCATGGACAGGGGGTAGCCTACAATGAGCAGTTCTTC.

This clonotype was found many times. CDR3 sequence (DNA): TGTGCCAGCAGCTTAGCGGGGTGGAACCAAGAGACCCAGTACTTC. Translating gives CASSLAGWNQETQYF. The J gene is TRBJ2-5, the V gene TRBV11-3; the D gene is possibly TRBD2 (5 bases). Germline values: CDR1 SGHNT, CDR2 YENEEA. The CDR3 has 15 amino acids. With 1 base removed from V and 0 bases from J, the gap between germline ends came to 9 bases.

This clonotype was detected ten times or more. The chain combines TRBV2 with TRBJ1-2, with D hard to call. The V gene's germline CDR1 is SNHLY and CDR2 FYNNEI. There are 11 residues in the CDR3. Trimming cost V 3 bases and J 10 bases, with 9 bases left between them. This CDR3 reads CASSDRTSYTF. The CDR3 bases are TGTGCCAGCAGTGACAGGACTTCCTACACCTTC.

This clonotype was recorded a few times. This rearrangement joins TRBV29-1 to TRBJ2-7; D call uncertain. The germline V and J ends were trimmed by 2 bases and 0 bases, with 20 bases remaining between them. The CDR3 runs 17 residues. Germline loops: CDR1 SQVTM, CDR2 ANQGSEA. CDR3 amino acids: CSVEIRRADLTSYEQYF. The CDR3, as DNA: TGCAGCGTTGAAATCCGCCGAGCCGACTTGACCTCCTACGAGCAGTACTTC.

The rearrangement uses TRBV24-1 and TRBJ2-3, with TRBD2 identical over 14 bases. The germline V gene encodes CDR1 KGHDR and CDR2 SFDVKD. The J segment lost 4 bases and the V segment lost 2 bases, leaving 7 bases of the junction unmatched. The CDR3 contains 18 residues. The CDR3 protein is CATSDWGLAGEEADTQYF. Here the CDR3 DNA reads TGTGCCACCAGTGATTGGGGACTAGCGGGAGAGGAGGCAGATACGCAGTATTTT.

This clonotype was observed at least ten times. This chain connects TRBV12-3 or TRBV12-4 to TRBJ2-7; 7 positions match TRBD1. The CDR3 has 14 residues. V was clipped by 2 bases and J by 6 bases; unmatched bases: 7. CDR3 nucleotide sequence: TGTGCCAGCAGTTTAAAGCCGGCAGGGGGCGAGCAGTACTTC. Translation gives CASSLKPAGGEQYF.

The chain joins TRBV7-9 to TRBJ1-2; possibly TRBD1 for D (5 bases). This CDR3 is built from 15 residues. Germline V lookup: CDR1 SEHNR, CDR2 FQNEAQ (reference sequence). With 3 bases removed from V and 2 bases from J, the gap between germline ends came to 13 bases. This chain's CDR3 is CASSFNQAGNYGYTF. The CDR3 region has the DNA TGTGCCAGCAGCTTTAATCAGGCAGGGAACTATGGCTACACCTTC. Filled out from reference TRBV7-9 and TRBJ1-2, the complete variable domain reads DTGVSQNPRHKITKRGQNVTFRCDPISEHNRLYWYRQTLGQGPEFLTYFQNEAQLEKSRLLSDRFSAERPKGSFSTLEIQRTEQGDSAMYLCASSFNQAGNYGYTFGSGTRLTVV.

This clonotype showed up many times. The chain employs TRBV14 and TRBJ2-3; a possible D gene is TRBD1 (6 bases). Germline V lookup: CDR1 SGHDN, CDR2 FVKESK. The CDR3 is 15 amino acids. V shed 4 bases and J shed 5 bases, with 16 bases lying between them. CDR3 sequence reads: CASSPQGQGRDTQYF. CDR3 bases: TGTGCCAGCAGCCCCCAGGGCCAGGGGAGAGATACGCAGTATTTT.